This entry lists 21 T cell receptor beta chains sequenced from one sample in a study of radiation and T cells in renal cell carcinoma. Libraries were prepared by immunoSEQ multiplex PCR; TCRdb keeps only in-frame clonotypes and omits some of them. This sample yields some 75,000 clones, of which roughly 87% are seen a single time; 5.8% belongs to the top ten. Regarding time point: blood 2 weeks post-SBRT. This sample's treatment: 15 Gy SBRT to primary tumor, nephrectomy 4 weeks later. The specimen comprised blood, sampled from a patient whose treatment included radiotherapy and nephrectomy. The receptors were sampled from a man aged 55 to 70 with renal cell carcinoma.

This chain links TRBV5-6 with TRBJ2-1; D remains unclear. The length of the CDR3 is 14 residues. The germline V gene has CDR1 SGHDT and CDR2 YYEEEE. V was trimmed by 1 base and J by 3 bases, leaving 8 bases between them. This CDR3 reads CASSLYALYNEQFF. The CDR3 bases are TGTGCCAGCAGCTTGTACGCTCTCTACAATGAGCAGTTCTTC.

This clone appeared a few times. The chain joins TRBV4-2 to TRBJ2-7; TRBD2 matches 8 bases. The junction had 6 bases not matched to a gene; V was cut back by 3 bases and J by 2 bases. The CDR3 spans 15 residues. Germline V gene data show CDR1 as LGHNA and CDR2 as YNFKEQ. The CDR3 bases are TGTGCCAGCAGCCAGGCCGGGACTAGGCCCTACGAGCAGTACTTC. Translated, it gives CASSQAGTRPYEQYF.

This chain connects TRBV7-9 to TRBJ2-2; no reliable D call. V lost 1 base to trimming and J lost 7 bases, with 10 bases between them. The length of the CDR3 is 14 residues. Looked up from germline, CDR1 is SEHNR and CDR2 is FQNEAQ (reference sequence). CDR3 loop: CASSLEALGGELFF. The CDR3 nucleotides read TGTGCCAGCAGCTTAGAGGCTTTAGGCGGGGAGCTGTTTTTT.

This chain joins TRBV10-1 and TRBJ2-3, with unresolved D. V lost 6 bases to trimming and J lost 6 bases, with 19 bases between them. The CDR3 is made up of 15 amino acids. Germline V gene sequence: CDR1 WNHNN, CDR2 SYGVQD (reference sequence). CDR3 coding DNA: TGCGCCAGCAGCCCCGGCTTTATAGAGTCGGATACGCAGTATTTT. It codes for CASSPGFIESDTQYF.

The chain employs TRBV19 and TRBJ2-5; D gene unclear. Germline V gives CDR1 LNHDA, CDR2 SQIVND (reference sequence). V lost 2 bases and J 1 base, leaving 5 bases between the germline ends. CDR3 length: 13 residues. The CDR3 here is CASSIRIQETQYF. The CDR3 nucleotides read TGTGCCAGTAGTATACGGATCCAAGAGACCCAGTACTTC.

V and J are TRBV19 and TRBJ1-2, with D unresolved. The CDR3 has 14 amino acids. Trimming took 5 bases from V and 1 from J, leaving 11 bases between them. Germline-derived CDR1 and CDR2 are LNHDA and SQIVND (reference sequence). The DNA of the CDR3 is TGTGCCAGTAGTTTCGGGCGCATTAACTATGGCTACACCTTC. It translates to CASSFGRINYGYTF.

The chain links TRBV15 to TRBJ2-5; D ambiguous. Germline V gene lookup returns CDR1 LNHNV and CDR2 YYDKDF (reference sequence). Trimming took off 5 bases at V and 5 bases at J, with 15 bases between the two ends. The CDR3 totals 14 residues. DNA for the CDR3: TGTGCCACCAGCCGCCCGTTCGTCAGGGAGACCCAGTACTTC. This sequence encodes CATSRPFVRETQYF. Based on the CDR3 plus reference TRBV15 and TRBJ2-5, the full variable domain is DAMVIQNPRYQVTQFGKPVTLSCSQTLNHNVMYWYQQKSSQAPKLLFHYYDKDFNNEADTPDNFQSRRPNTSFCFLDIRSPGLGDTAMYLCATSRPFVRETQYFGPGTRLLVL.

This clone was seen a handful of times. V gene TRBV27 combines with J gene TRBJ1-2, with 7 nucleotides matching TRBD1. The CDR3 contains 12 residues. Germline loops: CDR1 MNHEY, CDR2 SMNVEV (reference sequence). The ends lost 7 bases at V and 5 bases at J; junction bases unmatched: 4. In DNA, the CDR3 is TGTGCCAGCAAGGGGGCCTTATATGGCTACACCTTC. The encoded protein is CASKGALYGYTF.

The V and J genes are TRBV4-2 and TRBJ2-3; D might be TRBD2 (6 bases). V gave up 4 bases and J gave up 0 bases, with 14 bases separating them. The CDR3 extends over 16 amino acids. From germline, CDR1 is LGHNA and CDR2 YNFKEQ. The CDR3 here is CASSPQAAGSTDTQYF. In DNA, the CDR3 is TGTGCCAGCAGCCCTCAGGCAGCGGGCAGCACAGATACGCAGTATTTT.

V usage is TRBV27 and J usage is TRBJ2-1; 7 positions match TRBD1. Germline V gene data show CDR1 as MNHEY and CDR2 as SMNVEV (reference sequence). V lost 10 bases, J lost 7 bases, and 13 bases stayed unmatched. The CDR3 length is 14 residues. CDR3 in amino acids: CAIRGSLGANEQFF. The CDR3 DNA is TGTGCCATCAGGGGGAGCCTCGGGGCTAATGAGCAGTTCTTC.

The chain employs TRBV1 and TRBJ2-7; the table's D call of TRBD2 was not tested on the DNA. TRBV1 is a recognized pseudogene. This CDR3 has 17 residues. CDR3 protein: CTSSQDLTSGSSYEQYF. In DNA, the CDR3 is TGCACCAGCAGCCAAGATTTGACTAGCGGTAGCTCCTACGAGCAGTACTTC.

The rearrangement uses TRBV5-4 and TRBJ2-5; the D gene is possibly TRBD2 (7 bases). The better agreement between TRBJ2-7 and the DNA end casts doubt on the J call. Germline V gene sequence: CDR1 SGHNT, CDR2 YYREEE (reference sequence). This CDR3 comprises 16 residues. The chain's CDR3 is CASGGGGETLTYEQYF. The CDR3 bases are TGTGCCAGCGGAGGAGGGGGGGAGACATTAACCTACGAGCAGTACTTC.

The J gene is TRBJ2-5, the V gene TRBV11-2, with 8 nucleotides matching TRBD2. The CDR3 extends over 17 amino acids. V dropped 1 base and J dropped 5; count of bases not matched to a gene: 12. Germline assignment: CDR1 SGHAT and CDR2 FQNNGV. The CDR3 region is CASSLATSGSDGETQYF. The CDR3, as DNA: TGTGCCAGCAGCTTAGCTACTAGCGGCTCCGATGGGGAGACCCAGTACTTC.

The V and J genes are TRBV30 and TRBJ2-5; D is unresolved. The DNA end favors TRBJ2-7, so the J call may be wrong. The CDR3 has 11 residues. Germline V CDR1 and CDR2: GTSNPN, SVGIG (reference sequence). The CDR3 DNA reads TGTGCCTGGAGTGGTCGCTACGAGCAGTACTTC. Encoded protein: CAWSGRYEQYF.

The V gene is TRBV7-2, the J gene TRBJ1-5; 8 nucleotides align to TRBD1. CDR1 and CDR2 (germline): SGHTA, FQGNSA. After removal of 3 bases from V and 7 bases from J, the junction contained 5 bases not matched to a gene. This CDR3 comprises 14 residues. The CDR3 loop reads CASSFDRGRQPQHF. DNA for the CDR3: TGTGCCAGCAGCTTTGACAGGGGCCGGCAGCCCCAGCATTTT.

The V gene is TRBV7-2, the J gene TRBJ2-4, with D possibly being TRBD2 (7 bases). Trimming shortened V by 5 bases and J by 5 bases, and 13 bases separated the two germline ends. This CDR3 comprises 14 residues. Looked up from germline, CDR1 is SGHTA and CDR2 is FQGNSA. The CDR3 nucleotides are TGTGCCAGCAGCAGGGGGGACTATCAAAACATTCAGTACTTC. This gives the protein CASSRGDYQNIQYF.

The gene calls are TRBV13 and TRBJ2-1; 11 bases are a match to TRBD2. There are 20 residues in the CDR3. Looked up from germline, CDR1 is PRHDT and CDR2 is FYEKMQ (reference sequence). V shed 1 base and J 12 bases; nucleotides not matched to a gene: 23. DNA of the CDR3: TGTGCCAGCAGCTTAGTAGCGGGAGGGCCGGCTTCTTCCTTTGGCTATCCGCAGTTCTTC. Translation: CASSLVAGGPASSFGYPQFF.

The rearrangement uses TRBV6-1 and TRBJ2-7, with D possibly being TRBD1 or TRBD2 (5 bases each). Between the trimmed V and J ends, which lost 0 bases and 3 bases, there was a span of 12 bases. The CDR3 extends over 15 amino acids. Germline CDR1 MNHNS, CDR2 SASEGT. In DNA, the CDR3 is TGTGCCAGCAGTGAAGCGACAGAGGGCCTCTACGAGCAGTACTTC. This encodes CASSEATEGLYEQYF.

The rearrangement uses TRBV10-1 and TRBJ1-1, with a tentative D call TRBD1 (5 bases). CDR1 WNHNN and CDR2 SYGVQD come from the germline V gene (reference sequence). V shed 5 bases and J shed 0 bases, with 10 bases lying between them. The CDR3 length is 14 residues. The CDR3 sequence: CASSHDSLNTEAFF. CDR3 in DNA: TGCGCCAGCAGTCACGACAGTCTGAACACTGAAGCTTTCTTT.

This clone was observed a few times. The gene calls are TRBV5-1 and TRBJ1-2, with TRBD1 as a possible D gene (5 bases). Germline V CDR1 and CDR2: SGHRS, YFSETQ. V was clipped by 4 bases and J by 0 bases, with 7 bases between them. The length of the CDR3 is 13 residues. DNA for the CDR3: TGCGCCAGCAGCCTGACAGCTAACTATGGCTACACCTTC. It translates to CASSLTANYGYTF.

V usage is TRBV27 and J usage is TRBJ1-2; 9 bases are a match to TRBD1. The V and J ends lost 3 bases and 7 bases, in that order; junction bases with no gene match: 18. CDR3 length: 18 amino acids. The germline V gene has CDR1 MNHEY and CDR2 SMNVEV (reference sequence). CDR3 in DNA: TGTGCCAGCAGTTTCAAGGGGACAGGGACGAAACCCCCGGCTGGCTACACCTTC. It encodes CASSFKGTGTKPPAGYTF.